This entry features one T cell receptor beta chain sequence. No antigen is known for it. Profiling relied on immunoSEQ multiplex PCR, and the TCRdb table lists in-frame clones only, not all of them. The table includes roughly 98,000 clones, roughly 87% detected once. Separation from the 666-subject first cohort characterized the approximately 120-subject validation cohort, to which the donors belonged. The data derive from a study of cytomegalovirus exposure and HLA in healthy donors. Notes on the study in general: TCR sequences were mostly rare, though some public TCRs occurred in many donors. It was 150 or so TCR beta chains that were listed as cytomegalovirus-associated.

Sequenced sample: PBMCs. This TCR derives from a woman aged 30 to 39 in good health and CMV-seronegative.

DNA for the CDR3: TGTGCCAGCAGCTTAGGGACTGCTGAAGCTTTCTTT. Translation: CASSLGTAEAFF. The chain carries TRBV7-9 and TRBJ1-1, with no clear D. The ends were cut back, 1 base at V and 6 bases at J, with 6 bases in the middle. CDR3 length: 12 amino acids. Looked up from germline, CDR1 is SEHNR and CDR2 is FQNEAQ (reference sequence).